The text below deals with one T cell receptor beta chain. This sample was taken from a study of T cell responses to AZD1222 COVID-19 vaccine. Here immunoSEQ multiplex PCR was the method, and the copy in TCRdb shows in-frame clones only, minus some. The sample shows 100,000 or so clones, 80% to 95% of them seen only once. There are 13 residues in the CDR3. V shed 4 bases and J shed 4 bases, with 11 bases lying between them. Germline V gene sequence: CDR1 LGHDT, CDR2 YNNKEL (reference sequence). Source: peripheral blood, taken on day 0 of AZD1222 vaccination. The TCR sequence derives from an adult in good health. The chain links TRBV3-1 (or the pseudogene TRBV3-2) to TRBJ2-7, with a weak D call TRBD1 (6 bases). Here the CDR3 DNA reads TGTGCCAGCAGCCCCTTGACAGGTTACGAGCAGTACTTC. Encoded protein: CASSPLTGYEQYF.